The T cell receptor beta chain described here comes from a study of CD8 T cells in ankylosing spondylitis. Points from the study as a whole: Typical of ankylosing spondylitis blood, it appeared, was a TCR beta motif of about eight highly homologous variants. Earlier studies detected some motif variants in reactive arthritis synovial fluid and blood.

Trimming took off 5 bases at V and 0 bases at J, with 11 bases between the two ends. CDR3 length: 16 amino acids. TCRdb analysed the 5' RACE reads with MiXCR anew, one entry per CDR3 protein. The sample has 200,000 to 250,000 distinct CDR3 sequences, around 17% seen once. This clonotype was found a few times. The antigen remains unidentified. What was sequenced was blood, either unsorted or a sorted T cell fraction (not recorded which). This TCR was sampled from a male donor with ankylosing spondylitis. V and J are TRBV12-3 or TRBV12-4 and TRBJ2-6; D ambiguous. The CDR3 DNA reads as TGTGCCAGCAGTCCAGACGTGTACTCTGGGGCCAACGTCCTGACTTTC. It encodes CASSPDVYSGANVLTF.